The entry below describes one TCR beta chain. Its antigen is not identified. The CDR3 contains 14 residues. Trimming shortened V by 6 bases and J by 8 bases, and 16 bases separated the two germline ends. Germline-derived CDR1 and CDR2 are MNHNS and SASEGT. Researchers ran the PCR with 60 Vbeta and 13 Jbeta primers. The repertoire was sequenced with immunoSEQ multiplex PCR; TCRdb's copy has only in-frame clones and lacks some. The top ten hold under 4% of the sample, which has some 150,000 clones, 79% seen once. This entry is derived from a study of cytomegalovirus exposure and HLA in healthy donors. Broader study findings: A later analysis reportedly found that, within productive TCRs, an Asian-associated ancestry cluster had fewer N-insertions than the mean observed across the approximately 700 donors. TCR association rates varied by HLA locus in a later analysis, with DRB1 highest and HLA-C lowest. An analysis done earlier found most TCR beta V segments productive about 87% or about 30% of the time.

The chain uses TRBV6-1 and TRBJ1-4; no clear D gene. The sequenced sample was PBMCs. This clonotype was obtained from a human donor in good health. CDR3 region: CASSRATVNEKLFF. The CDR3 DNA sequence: TGTGCCAGCAGCCGAGCGACTGTGAACGAAAAACTGTTTTTT.